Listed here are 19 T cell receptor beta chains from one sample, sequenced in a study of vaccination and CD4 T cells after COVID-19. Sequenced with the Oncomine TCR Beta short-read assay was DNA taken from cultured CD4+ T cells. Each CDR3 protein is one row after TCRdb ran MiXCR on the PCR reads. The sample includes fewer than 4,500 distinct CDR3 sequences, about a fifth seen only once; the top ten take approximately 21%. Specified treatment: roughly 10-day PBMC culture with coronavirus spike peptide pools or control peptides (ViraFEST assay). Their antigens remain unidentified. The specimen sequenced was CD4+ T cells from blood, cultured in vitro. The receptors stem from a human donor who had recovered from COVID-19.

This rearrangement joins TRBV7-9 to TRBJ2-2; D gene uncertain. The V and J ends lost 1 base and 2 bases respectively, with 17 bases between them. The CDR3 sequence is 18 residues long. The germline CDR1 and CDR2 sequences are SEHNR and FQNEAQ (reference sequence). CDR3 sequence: CASSLVGKQATNTGELFF. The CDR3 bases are TGTGCCAGCAGCTTAGTCGGTAAGCAGGCTACTAACACCGGGGAGCTGTTTTTT.

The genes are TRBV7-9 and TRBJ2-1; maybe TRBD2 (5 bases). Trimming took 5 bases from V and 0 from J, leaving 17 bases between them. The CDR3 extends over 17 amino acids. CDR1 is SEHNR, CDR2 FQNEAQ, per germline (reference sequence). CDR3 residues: CASSPIPGVSSYNEQFF. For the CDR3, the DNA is TGTGCCAGCAGCCCTATCCCCGGGGTTAGCTCCTACAATGAGCAGTTCTTC.

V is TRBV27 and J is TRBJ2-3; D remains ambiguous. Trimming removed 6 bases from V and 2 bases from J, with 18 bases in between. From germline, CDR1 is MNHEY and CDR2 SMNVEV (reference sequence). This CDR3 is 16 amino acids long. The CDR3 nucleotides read TGTGCCAGCAGACGGGTTGGTCACCTACTCACAGATACGCAGTATTTT. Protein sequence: CASRRVGHLLTDTQYF.

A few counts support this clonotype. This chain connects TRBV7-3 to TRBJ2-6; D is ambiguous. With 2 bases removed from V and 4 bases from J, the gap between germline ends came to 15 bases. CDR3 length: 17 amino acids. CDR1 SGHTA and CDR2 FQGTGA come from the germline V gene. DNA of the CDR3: TGTGCCAGCAGCTTAGAACGGGTGGGCACAGGGGCCAACGTCCTGACTTTC. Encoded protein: CASSLERVGTGANVLTF. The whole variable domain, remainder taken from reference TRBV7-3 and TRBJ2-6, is GAGVSQTPSNKVTEKGKYVELRCDPISGHTALYWYRQSLGQGPEFLIYFQGTGAADDSGLPNDRFFAVRPEGSVSTLKIQRTERGDSAVYLCASSLERVGTGANVLTFGAGSRLTVL.

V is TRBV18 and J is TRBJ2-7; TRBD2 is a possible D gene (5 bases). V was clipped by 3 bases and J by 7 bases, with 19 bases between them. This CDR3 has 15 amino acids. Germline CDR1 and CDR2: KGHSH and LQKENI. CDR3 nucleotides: TGTGCCAGCTCACCCTCCCAGAGGGTGGGCGGGGAGCAGTACTTC. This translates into CASSPSQRVGGEQYF.

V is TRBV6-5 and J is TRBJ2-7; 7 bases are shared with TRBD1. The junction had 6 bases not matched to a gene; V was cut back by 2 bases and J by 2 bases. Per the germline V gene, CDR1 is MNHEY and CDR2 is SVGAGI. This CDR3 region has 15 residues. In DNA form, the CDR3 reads TGTGCCAGCAGTTACGCCGGGACAGTCACCTACGAGCAGTACTTC. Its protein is CASSYAGTVTYEQYF.

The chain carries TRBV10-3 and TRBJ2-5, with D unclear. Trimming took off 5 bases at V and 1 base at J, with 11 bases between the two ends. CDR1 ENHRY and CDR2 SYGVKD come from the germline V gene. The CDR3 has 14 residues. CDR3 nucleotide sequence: TGTGCCATCAGTTCTGACATTCTCCAAGAGACCCAGTACTTC. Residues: CAISSDILQETQYF.

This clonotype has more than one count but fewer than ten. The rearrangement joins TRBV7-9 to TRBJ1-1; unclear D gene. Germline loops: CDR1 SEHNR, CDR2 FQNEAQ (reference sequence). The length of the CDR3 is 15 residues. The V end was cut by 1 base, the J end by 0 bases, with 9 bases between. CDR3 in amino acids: CASSLVGPMNTEAFF. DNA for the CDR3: TGTGCCAGCAGCTTAGTGGGCCCGATGAACACTGAAGCTTTCTTT.

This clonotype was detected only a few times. The CDR3 sequence: CASGRGVYNEQFF. DNA of the CDR3: TGTGCCAGTGGGCGGGGTGTATACAATGAGCAGTTCTTC. This chain connects TRBV6-1 to TRBJ2-1; possibly TRBD2 for D (6 bases). Deletions cut 9 bases from V and 4 bases from J, with 13 bases between. CDR1 is MNHNS, CDR2 SASEGT, per germline. The CDR3 is 13 residues long.

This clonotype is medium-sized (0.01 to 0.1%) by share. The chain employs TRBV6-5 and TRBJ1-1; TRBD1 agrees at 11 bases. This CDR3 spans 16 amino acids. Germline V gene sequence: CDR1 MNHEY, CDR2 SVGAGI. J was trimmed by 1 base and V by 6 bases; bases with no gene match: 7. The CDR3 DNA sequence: TGTGCCAGCAGATACCCGGGACAGGGGGAGAACACTGAAGCTTTCTTT. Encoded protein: CASRYPGQGENTEAFF.

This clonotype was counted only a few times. CDR3 loop: CSARPGTGNYGYTF. The DNA for the CDR3 is TGCAGTGCCCGTCCCGGGACAGGGAACTATGGCTACACCTTC. The chain has TRBV20-1 and TRBJ1-2; 9 bases are a match to TRBD1. The CDR3 loop spans 14 amino acids. CDR1 is DFQATT, CDR2 SNEGSKA, per germline (reference sequence). J lost 2 bases, V lost 6 bases, and 7 bases had no gene match.

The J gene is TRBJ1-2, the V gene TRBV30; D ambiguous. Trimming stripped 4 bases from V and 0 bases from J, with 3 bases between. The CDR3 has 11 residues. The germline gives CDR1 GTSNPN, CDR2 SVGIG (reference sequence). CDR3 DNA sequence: TGTGCCTGGACTTCTAACTATGGCTACACCTTC. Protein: CAWTSNYGYTF.

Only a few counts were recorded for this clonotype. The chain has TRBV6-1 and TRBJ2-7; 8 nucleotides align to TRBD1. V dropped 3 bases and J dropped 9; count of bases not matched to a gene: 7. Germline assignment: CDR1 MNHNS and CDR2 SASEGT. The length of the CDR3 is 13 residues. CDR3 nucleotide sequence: TGTGCCAGCAGTGACCCAGGGGGCGTGGGGCAGTACTTC. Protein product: CASSDPGGVGQYF.

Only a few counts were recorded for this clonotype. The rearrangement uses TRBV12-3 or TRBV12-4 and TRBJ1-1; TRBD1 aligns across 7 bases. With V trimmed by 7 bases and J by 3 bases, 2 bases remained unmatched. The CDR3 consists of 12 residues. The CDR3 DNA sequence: TGTGCCAGCACGGACAGGTACACTGAAGCTTTCTTT. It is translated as CASTDRYTEAFF.

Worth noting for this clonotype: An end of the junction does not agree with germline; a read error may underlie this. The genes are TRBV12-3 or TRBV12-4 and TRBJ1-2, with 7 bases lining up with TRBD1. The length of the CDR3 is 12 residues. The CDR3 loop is CASSRGQGVWAF. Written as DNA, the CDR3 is TGTGCCAGCAGTCGCGGGCAGGGGGTGTGGGCCTTC.

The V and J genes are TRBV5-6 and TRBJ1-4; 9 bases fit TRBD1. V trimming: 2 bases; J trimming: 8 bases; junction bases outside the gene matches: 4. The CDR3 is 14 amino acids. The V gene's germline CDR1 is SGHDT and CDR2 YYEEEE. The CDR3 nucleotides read TGTGCCAGCAGCTTCGGGACAGGGAACGAAAAACTGTTTTTT. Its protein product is CASSFGTGNEKLFF.

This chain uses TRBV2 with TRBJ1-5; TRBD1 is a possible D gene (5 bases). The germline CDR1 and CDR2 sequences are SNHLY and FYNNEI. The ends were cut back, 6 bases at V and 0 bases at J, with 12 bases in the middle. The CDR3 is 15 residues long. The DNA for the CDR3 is TGTGCCAGCAGGGAGACAGATCATAGCAATCAGCCCCAGCATTTT. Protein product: CASRETDHSNQPQHF.

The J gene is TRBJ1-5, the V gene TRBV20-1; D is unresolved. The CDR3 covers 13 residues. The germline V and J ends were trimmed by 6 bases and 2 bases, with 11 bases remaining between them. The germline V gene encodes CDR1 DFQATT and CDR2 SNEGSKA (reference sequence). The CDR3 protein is CSAGGYGNQPQHF. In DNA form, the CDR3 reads TGCAGTGCCGGAGGCTACGGCAATCAGCCCCAGCATTTT.

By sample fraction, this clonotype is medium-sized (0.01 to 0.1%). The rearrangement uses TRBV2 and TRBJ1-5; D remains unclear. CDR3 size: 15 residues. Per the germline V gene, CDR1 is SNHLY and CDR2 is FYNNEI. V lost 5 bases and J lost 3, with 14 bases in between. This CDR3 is CASSTRNTHNQPQHF. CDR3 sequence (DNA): TGTGCCAGCAGTACACGAAACACCCACAATCAGCCCCAGCATTTT. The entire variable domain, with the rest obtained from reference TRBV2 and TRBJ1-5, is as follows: EPEVTQTPSHQVTQMGQEVILRCVPISNHLYFYWYRQILGQKVEFLVSFYNNEISEKSEIFDDQFSVERPDGSNFTLKIRSTKLEDSAMYFCASSTRNTHNQPQHFGDGTRLSIL.